This TCR beta chain was retrieved from a study of blood T cell repertoires in COVID-19. Germline V gene lookup returns CDR1 MDHEN and CDR2 SYDVKM. Trimming pared 5 bases from V and 13 bases from J, leaving 18 bases between. This CDR3 contains 12 residues. TCRdb's copy holds only in-frame clones and misses some; the assay was immunoSEQ multiplex PCR. This table has approximately 140,000 clones, 88% appearing once. The chain recombines TRBV28 with TRBJ2-7; weak D call: TRBD2 (5 bases). The origin of this receptor is a man aged 55 to 70 with active or convalescent COVID-19. What was sequenced was peripheral blood. CDR3 DNA: TGTGCCAGCAGTATCGGGAATTCCGGGATATACTTC. Translating it yields CASSIGNSGIYF.